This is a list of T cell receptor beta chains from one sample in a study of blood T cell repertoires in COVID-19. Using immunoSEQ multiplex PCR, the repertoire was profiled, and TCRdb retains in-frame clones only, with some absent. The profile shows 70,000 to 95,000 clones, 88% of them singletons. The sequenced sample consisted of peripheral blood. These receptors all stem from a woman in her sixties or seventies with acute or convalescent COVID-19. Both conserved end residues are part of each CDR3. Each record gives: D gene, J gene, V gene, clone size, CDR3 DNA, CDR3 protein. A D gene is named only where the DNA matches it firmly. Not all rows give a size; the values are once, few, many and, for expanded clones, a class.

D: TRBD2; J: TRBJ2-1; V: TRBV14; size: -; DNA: TGTGCCAGCAGCCTAGGACTAGCGGGAGCCTATGAGCAGTTCTTC; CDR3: CASSLGLAGAYEQFF
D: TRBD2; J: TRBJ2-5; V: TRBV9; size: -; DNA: TGTGCCAGCAGCGTAGGTGTTGGGACTAAGGGAGAGACCCAGTACTTC; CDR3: CASSVGVGTKGETQYF
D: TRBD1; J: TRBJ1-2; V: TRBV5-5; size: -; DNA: TGTGCCAGCACTTACCCCCCACCGGGACAGGGAATCGGCTACACCTTC; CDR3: CASTYPPPGQGIGYTF
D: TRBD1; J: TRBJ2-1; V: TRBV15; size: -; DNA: TGTGCCACCAGCCGGATCAGGGGGCGCTTAACGGGCAATGAGCAGTTCTTC; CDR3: CATSRIRGRLTGNEQFF
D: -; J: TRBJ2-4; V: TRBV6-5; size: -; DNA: TGTGCCAGCAGAAGTCCGGGACAATTTCTTCAGTACTTC; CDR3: CASRSPGQFLQYF
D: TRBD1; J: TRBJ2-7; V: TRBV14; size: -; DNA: TGTGCCAGCAGCCGGCAACAGACAGGGAACCACGAGCAGTACTTC; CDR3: CASSRQQTGNHEQYF
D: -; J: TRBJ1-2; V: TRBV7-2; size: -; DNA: TGTGCCAGCAGTACGGGCACTGTCGGGGGAACTAACTATGGCTACACCTTC; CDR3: CASSTGTVGGTNYGYTF
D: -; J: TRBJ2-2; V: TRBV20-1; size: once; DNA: TGCAGTGCTAGTTCGGGACTGATCAACACCGGGGAGCTGTTTTTT; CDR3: CSASSGLINTGELFF
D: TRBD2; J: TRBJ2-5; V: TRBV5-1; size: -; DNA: TGCGCCAGCAGCTTGAAGTGGCGGGAGGGCCTGGGGGAGACCCAGTACTTC; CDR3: CASSLKWREGLGETQYF
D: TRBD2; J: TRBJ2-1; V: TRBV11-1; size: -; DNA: TGTGCCAGCAGCTTAGAGGGCGGGGGGGCGTACAATGAGCAGTTCTTC; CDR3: CASSLEGGGAYNEQFF
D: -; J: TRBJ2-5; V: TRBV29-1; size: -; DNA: TGCAGCGTTGAGCGGGGCAGGATAAAACAAGAGACCCAGTACTTC; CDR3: CSVERGRIKQETQYF
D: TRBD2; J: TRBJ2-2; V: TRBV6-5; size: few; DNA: TGTGCCAGCAATTATGGACTAGCGGTGAATACCGGGGAGCTGTTTTTT; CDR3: CASNYGLAVNTGELFF
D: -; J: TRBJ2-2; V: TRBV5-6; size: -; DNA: TGTGCCAGCAGCGACATGACAGAAAACACCGGGGAGCTGTTTTTT; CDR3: CASSDMTENTGELFF
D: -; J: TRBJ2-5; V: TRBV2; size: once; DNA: TGTGCCAGCAGCGGACGGGAAAAAGAGACCCAGTACTTC; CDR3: CASSGREKETQYF
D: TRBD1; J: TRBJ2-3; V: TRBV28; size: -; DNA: TGTGCCAGCAGTTTGGATGGATGGCCGATTCATGGGACAGGGGGAAGGGGTACGCAGTATTTT; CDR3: CASSLDGWPIHGTGGRGTQYF
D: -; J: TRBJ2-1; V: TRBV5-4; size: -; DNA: TGTGCCAGCAGCTTTAACAGGACCTACAATGAGCAGTTCTTC; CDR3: CASSFNRTYNEQFF
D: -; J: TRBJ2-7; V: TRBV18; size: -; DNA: TGTGCCAGCTCACCACAACTCAGGGTCGAGCAGTACTTC; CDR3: CASSPQLRVEQYF
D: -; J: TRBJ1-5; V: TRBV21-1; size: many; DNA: TGTGCCAGCAGCACCAGGACAGAGGTTAGCAATCAGCCCCAGCATTTT; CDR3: CASSTRTEVSNQPQHF
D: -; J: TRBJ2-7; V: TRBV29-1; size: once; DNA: TGCAGCGCCCGCGGGCCACCAGACTACGAGCAGTACTTC; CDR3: CSARGPPDYEQYF
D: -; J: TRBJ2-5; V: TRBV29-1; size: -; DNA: TGCAGCGTTGAGGAGAAAGAGACCCAGTACTTC; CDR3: CSVEEKETQYF
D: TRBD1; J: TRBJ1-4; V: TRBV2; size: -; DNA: TGTGCCAGCAGTGGACAGGGGGAAAAACTGTTTTTT; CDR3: CASSGQGEKLFF
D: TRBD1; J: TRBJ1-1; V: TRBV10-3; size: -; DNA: TGTGCCATCAGCCGGACAGGGGGAAAGAACACTGAAGCTTTCTTT; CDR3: CAISRTGGKNTEAFF
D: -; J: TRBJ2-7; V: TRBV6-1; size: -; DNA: TGTGCCAGCAGTGTATATCAACAGGGATACGCCTACGAGCAGTACTTC; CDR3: CASSVYQQGYAYEQYF
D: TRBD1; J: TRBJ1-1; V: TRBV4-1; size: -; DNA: TGCGCCAGCAGCCAACGGGACAGGGGACCGAACACTGAAGCTTTCTTT; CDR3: CASSQRDRGPNTEAFF
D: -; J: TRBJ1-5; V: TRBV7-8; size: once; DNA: TGTGCCAGCAGCTTAGGCCCTAAAAATCAGCCCCAGCATTTT; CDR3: CASSLGPKNQPQHF
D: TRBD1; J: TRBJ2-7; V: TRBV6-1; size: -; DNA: TGTGCCAGCAGTGATCCGAGGGACAGGAAGGCTCTTGTCCTCTACGAGCAGTACTTC; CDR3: CASSDPRDRKALVLYEQYF
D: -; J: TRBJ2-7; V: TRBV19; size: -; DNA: TGTGCCAGTAGTATAACAGGATCCTCCTACGAGCAGTACTTC; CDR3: CASSITGSSYEQYF
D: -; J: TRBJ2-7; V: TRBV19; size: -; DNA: TGTGCCAGTAGTATTGAGATAACTTCTCACTTCGAGCAGTACTTC; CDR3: CASSIEITSHFEQYF
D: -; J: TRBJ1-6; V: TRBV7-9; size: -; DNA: TGTGCCAGCAGCGCGGCGGAGAATAATTCACCCCTCCACTTT; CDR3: CASSAAENNSPLHF
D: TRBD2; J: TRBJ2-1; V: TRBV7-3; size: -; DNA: TGTGCCAGCAGCCCGACTAGCGGGATACGATTTGAGCAGTTCTTC; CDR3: CASSPTSGIRFEQFF
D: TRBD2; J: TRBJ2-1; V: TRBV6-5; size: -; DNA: TGTGCCAGCAGGGCTACTAGCGGGAGTTACAATGAGCAGTTCTTC; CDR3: CASRATSGSYNEQFF
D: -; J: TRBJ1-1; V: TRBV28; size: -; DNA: TGTGCCAGCAGGAAAGTACTTAGCACTGAAGCTTTCTTT; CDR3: CASRKVLSTEAFF
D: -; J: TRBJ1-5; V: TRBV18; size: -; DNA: TGTGCCAGCTCACCACGGGGGGGCGCGGGCCAGCCCCAGCATTTT; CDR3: CASSPRGGAGQPQHF
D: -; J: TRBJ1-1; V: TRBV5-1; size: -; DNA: TGCGCCAGCAGCTGGACCGCGGGGTCGAACACTGAAGCTTTCTTT; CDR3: CASSWTAGSNTEAFF
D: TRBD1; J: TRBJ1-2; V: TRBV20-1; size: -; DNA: TGCAGTGCTAGTCACTACAGGGGTGGGGCCTATGGCTACACCTTC; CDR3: CSASHYRGGAYGYTF
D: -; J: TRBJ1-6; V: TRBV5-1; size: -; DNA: TGCGCCAGCAGCTCCATATCCGCAGGGAATAATTCACCCCTCCACTTT; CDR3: CASSSISAGNNSPLHF
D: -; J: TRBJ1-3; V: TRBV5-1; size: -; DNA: TGCGCCAGCAGCGGGCCGAATGGAAACACCATATATTTT; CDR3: CASSGPNGNTIYF
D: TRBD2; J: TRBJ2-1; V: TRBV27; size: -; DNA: TGTGCCAGCAGGACCTACCAACACCCCCCCGCGGGAGGGTATTACAATGAGCAGTTCTTC; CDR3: CASRTYQHPPAGGYYNEQFF
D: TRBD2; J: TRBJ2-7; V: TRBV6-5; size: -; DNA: TGTGCCAGCATGCGGACTAGCGGATACGAGCAGTACTTC; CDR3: CASMRTSGYEQYF
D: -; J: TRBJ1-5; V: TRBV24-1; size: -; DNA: TGTGCCACCAGTGATCCCGGACAGCCCAATCAGCCCCAGCATTTT; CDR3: CATSDPGQPNQPQHF
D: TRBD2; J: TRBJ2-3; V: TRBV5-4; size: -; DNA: TGTGCCAGCAGCCCGACTAGCGGGAGTTCTGCAGATACGCAGTATTTT; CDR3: CASSPTSGSSADTQYF
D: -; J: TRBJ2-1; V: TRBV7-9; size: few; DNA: TGTGCCAGCAGCTTACGGTCTACGTACAATGAGCAGTTCTTC; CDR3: CASSLRSTYNEQFF